The 21 T cell receptor beta chains presented below share a single source sample, sequenced in a study of cytomegalovirus exposure and HLA in healthy donors. The study ran its PCR with 60 Vbeta and 13 Jbeta primers. The method was immunoSEQ multiplex PCR; TCRdb's version includes in-frame clones alone and lacks a portion of them. The sample lists 93,000 or so clones; 60% to 80% were seen once. Sequenced sample: PBMCs. The receptors here all came from a man aged 50 to 60 in good health and CMV-seropositive.

The CDR3 nucleotides are TGTGCCAGCAGCTTAAGCAGGGGAAATGAGCAGTTCTTC. This gives the protein CASSLSRGNEQFF. This chain uses TRBV13 with TRBJ2-1, with D perhaps TRBD1 (6 bases). The length of the CDR3 is 13 residues. The V gene lost 2 bases and the J gene lost 7 bases, with 9 bases spanning the gap. Germline loops: CDR1 PRHDT, CDR2 FYEKMQ (reference sequence). The complete variable domain, with remaining parts taken from reference TRBV13 and TRBJ2-1, reads AAGVIQSPRHLIKEKRETATLKCYPIPRHDTVYWYQQGPGQDPQFLISFYEKMQSDKGSIPDRFSAQQFSDYHSELNMSSLELGDSALYFCASSLSRGNEQFFGPGTRLTVL.

The count of this clone is one. The chain's CDR3 is CASSQDLGTLRETQYF. In DNA, the CDR3 is TGCGCCAGCAGCCAAGATCTTGGCACCCTGCGGGAGACCCAGTACTTC. This chain connects TRBV4-3 to TRBJ2-5; D gene uncertain. Trimming took 0 bases from V and 5 from J, leaving 16 bases between them. Germline V gene sequence: CDR1 LGHNA, CDR2 YSLEER. The CDR3 spans 16 residues.

The table lists this clone with a few counts. The chain is built from TRBV2 and TRBJ2-5; TRBD2 matches at 14 bases. The germline V gene has CDR1 SNHLY and CDR2 FYNNEI. The CDR3 totals 15 residues. With V trimmed by 6 bases and J by 3 bases, 3 bases remained unmatched. The CDR3 sequence is CASSPGLAGEETQYF. The CDR3 coding sequence is TGTGCCAGCAGCCCGGGACTAGCGGGAGAAGAGACCCAGTACTTC.

The rearrangement joins TRBV9 to TRBJ1-4, with 7 bases matching TRBD1. V trimming: 3 bases; J trimming: 4 bases; junction bases outside the gene matches: 3. CDR1 is SGDLS, CDR2 YYNGEE, per germline. The CDR3 contains 14 residues. The CDR3 nucleotides read TGTGCCAGCAGCGCGACAGGGTTTAATGAAAAACTGTTTTTT. It encodes CASSATGFNEKLFF.

The chain joins TRBV28 to TRBJ2-3; 7 bases map to TRBD2. There are 15 residues in the CDR3. The junction had 8 bases not matched to a gene; V was cut back by 8 bases and J by 0 bases. The V gene's germline CDR1 is MDHEN and CDR2 SYDVKM. The chain's CDR3 is CASGRQTSSTDTQYF. CDR3 nucleotide sequence: TGTGCCAGCGGGCGGCAGACTAGCAGCACAGATACGCAGTATTTT.

The chain carries TRBV25-1 and TRBJ2-1; 8 bases fit TRBD2. CDR3 size: 13 residues. V shed 4 bases, J shed 10 bases, and the junction held 6 bases outside the gene matches. The germline V gene encodes CDR1 MGHDK and CDR2 SYGVNS. CDR3 in DNA: TGTGCCAGCAGTGGGGGACTAGGGGGAGAGCAGTTCTTC. Translated, it gives CASSGGLGGEQFF. Looking up the rest from reference TRBV25-1 and TRBJ2-1 gives the full variable domain: EADIYQTPRYLVIGTGKKITLECSQTMGHDKMYWYQQDPGMELHLIHYSYGVNSTEKGDLSSESTVSRIRTEHFPLTLESARPSHTSQYLCASSGGLGGEQFFGPGTRLTVL.

V and J are TRBV19 and TRBJ1-1; tentatively, D is TRBD1 (5 bases). V was cut by 5 bases and J by 5 bases, with 21 bases left in between. The CDR3 contains 16 residues. The germline V gene has CDR1 LNHDA and CDR2 SQIVND (reference sequence). CDR3 nucleotides: TGTGCCAGTAGTCCACTATTGGGGGGGGGAAATACTGAAGCTTTCTTT. Its protein product is CASSPLLGGGNTEAFF. Variable domain in full (rest from reference TRBV19 and TRBJ1-1): DGGITQSPKYLFRKEGQNVTLSCEQNLNHDAMYWYRQDPGQGLRLIYYSQIVNDFQKGDIAEGYSVSREKKESFPLTVTSAQKNPTAFYLCASSPLLGGGNTEAFFGQGTRLTVV.

This chain connects TRBV10-3 to TRBJ2-5; 11 nucleotides agree with TRBD1. The last part of the DNA fits TRBJ2-7 better; the J call may be wrong. CDR1 and CDR2 (germline): ENHRY, SYGVKD. The CDR3 is made up of 15 amino acids. The CDR3 DNA reads as TGTGCCACCCGGACTCGGACAGGGGGCCCCTACGAGCAGTACTTC. This sequence encodes CATRTRTGGPYEQYF.

This rearrangement joins TRBV6-5 to TRBJ2-1; TRBD2 is a possible D gene (6 bases). CDR3 length: 15 residues. CDR1 and CDR2 from the germline V gene are MNHEY and SVGAGI. V shed 4 bases and J shed 5 bases, with 15 bases lying between them. CDR3 coding DNA: TGTGCCAGCAGTTCCACCCGAAGGAGGGACAATGAGCAGTTCTTC. Its translation is CASSSTRRRDNEQFF.

The chain has TRBV4-3 and TRBJ2-5, with 8 bases identical to TRBD2. The ends lost 1 base at V and 7 bases at J; junction bases unmatched: 5. The germline CDR1 and CDR2 sequences are LGHNA and YSLEER. The CDR3 extends over 14 amino acids. CDR3 in amino acids: CASSQAGGGWTQYF. As DNA, the CDR3 is TGCGCCAGCAGCCAAGCGGGGGGGGGTTGGACCCAGTACTTC.

This clone was detected only a few times. The chain links TRBV6-1 to TRBJ2-2, with D hard to call. CDR3 size: 14 residues. Germline CDR1 reads MNHNS; CDR2 reads SASEGT. Trimming pared 5 bases from V and 3 bases from J, leaving 10 bases between. CDR3 loop: CASSNSVDTGELFF. The CDR3 region has the DNA TGTGCCAGCAGTAACAGTGTTGACACCGGGGAGCTGTTTTTT.

This chain joins TRBV5-5 and TRBJ2-7; D may be TRBD2 (6 bases). This CDR3 spans 14 amino acids. V was clipped by 1 base and J by 3 bases, with 11 bases between them. In germline, CDR1 is SGHKS, CDR2 YYEKEE (reference sequence). The CDR3 region is CASSLMAGSYEQYF. The CDR3, as DNA: TGTGCCAGCAGCTTGATGGCGGGAAGCTACGAGCAGTACTTC.

The rearrangement joins TRBV5-6 to TRBJ1-3; weak D call: TRBD1 (5 bases). Per the germline V gene, CDR1 is SGHDT and CDR2 is YYEEEE. The CDR3 sequence is 14 residues long. With 3 bases removed from V and 5 bases from J, the gap between germline ends came to 12 bases. The CDR3 sequence: CASSYQGTRNTIYF. The CDR3 DNA follows: TGTGCCAGCAGCTATCAGGGAACGAGAAACACCATATATTTT.

J is TRBJ2-1 and V is TRBV5-4, with TRBD1 matching over 11 bases. Germline CDR1 is SGHNT and CDR2 is YYREEE (reference sequence). CDR3 length: 15 amino acids. V was clipped by 3 bases and J by 7 bases; unmatched bases: 6. This chain's CDR3 is CASSSGQGDTNEQFF. The CDR3 DNA is TGTGCCAGCAGCTCGGGACAGGGGGATACTAATGAGCAGTTCTTC.

The genes are TRBV19 and TRBJ1-2, with D hard to call. Germline-derived CDR1 and CDR2 are LNHDA and SQIVND (reference sequence). The CDR3 spans 14 residues. With 9 bases removed from V and 3 bases from J, the gap between germline ends came to 17 bases. Here the CDR3 DNA reads TGTGCCAGCAATACCCGACGCGGGGACTATGGCTACACCTTC. Translated: CASNTRRGDYGYTF.

The chain uses TRBV29-1 and TRBJ1-1; tentatively, D is TRBD1 (6 bases). Trimming left V 4 bases short and J 11 bases short, with 23 bases between. CDR1 and CDR2 (germline): SQVTM, ANQGSEA. The CDR3 has 14 residues. Written as DNA, the CDR3 is TGCAGCGTTGCCGACAGGCGGACTGAGGCCAGGGCTTTCTTT. Amino acid sequence: CSVADRRTEARAFF.

The chain couples TRBV27 to TRBJ1-1; TRBD1 might be the D (5 bases). The CDR3 totals 14 residues. V was cut by 5 bases and J by 3 bases, with 13 bases left in between. The germline V gene has CDR1 MNHEY and CDR2 SMNVEV (reference sequence). CDR3 in DNA: TGTGCCAGCAGTCCAAGGTGGGGGGACACTGAAGCTTTCTTT. This codes for CASSPRWGDTEAFF.

Concerning this clone: The same CDR3 arises from other DNA sequences in this sample as well. V usage is TRBV6-1 and J usage is TRBJ2-6; TRBD2 aligns across 9 bases. The germline CDR1 and CDR2 sequences are MNHNS and SASEGT. V was pared by 3 bases and J by 0 bases, with 3 bases of the junction left unmatched. The CDR3 has 17 amino acids. The DNA for the CDR3 is TGTGCCAGCAGTGAGCGGGGGGGGTTCTCTGGGGCCAACGTCCTGACTTTC. Translated, it gives CASSERGGFSGANVLTF.

The chain has TRBV27 and TRBJ2-7, with 10 bases lining up with TRBD1. There are 17 residues in the CDR3. Germline values: CDR1 MNHEY, CDR2 SMNVEV (reference sequence). V shed 0 bases, J shed 7 bases, and the junction held 12 bases outside the gene matches. The CDR3 region has the DNA TGTGCCAGCAGTTTATCGAGTGACAGGGGGCATTTAGGTGAGCAGTACTTC. Translating it yields CASSLSSDRGHLGEQYF.

The genes are TRBV5-4 and TRBJ2-7; 7 bases are shared with TRBD1. The V gene end was trimmed by 0 bases and the J gene end by 2 bases; junction bases not matched to a gene: 2. Germline CDR1 is SGHNT and CDR2 is YYREEE (reference sequence). This CDR3 is 14 amino acids long. CDR3 sequence: CASSLGGGPYEQYF. CDR3 bases: TGTGCCAGCAGCTTGGGAGGGGGCCCCTACGAGCAGTACTTC.

This clone has only one observation. J is TRBJ2-1 and V is TRBV6-6; TRBD2 agrees at 11 bases. This CDR3 is 16 amino acids long. Germline values: CDR1 MNHNY, CDR2 SVGAGI (reference sequence). Losses at the gene ends were 6 bases for V and 0 bases for J; bases not matched to a gene: 4. The CDR3 reads CASRRLAGSSYNEQFF. The DNA of the CDR3 is TGTGCCAGCAGAAGACTAGCGGGAAGCTCCTACAATGAGCAGTTCTTC.